This T cell receptor (beta chain) was observed in a study of blood T cell repertoires in COVID-19. Study-wide context: The cDNA or gDNA used as material had been derived from T cells, B-cell-depleted T cells, or PBMCs.

The germline gives CDR1 SGHTA, CDR2 FQGNSA. Trimming removed 4 bases from V and 8 bases from J; junction bases left unmatched: 5. CDR3 length equals 15 residues. Some clones are missing from TCRdb's copy, which holds only in-frame ones; the method was immunoSEQ multiplex PCR. Here the sample spans 260,000 or so clones, 80% to 90% being singletons. The chain has TRBV7-2 and TRBJ2-1; TRBD2 matches at 13 bases. This TCR derives from a woman of 80 years or more with COVID-19, enrolled during active disease. The sample was peripheral blood. DNA of the CDR3: TGTGCCAGCAGCTCCGGACTAGCGGGAGCAGATGAGCAGTTCTTC. Amino acid sequence: CASSSGLAGADEQFF.